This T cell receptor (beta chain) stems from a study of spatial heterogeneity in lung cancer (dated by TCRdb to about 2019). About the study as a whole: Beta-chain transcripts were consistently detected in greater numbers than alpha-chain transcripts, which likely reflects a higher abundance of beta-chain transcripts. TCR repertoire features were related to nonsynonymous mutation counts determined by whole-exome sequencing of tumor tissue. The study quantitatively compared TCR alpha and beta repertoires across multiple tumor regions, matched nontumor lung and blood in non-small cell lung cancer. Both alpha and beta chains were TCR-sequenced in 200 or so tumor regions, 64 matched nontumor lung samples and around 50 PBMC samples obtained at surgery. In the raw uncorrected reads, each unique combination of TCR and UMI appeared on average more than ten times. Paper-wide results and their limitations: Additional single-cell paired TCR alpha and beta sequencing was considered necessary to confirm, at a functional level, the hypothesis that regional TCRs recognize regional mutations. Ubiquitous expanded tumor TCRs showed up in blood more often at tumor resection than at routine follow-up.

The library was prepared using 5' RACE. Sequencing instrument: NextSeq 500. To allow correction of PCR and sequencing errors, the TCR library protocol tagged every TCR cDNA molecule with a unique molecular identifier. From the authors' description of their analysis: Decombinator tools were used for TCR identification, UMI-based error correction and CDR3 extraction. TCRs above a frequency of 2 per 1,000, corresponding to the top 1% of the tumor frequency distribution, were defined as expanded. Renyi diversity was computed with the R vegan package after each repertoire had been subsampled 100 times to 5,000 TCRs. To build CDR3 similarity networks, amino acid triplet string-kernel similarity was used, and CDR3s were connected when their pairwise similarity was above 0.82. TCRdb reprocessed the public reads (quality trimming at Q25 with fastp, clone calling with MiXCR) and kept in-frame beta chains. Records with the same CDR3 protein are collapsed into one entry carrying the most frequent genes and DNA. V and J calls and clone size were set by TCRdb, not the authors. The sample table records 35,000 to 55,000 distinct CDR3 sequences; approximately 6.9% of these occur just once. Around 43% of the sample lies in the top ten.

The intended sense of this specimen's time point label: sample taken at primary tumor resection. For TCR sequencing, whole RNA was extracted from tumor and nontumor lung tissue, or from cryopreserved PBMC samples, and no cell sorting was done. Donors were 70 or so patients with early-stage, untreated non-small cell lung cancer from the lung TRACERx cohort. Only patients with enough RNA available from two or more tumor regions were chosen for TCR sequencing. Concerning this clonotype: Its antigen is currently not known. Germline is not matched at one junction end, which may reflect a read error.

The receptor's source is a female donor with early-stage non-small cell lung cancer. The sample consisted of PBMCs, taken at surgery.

The CDR3 sequence is CASSLGLAYQETQYF. The DNA sequence is as follows: TGTGCCAGCAGCTTAGGGTTAGCGTACCAGGAGACCCAGTACTTC. The chain couples TRBV11-2 to TRBJ2-5; the D gene is perhaps TRBD2, from 5 matching bases. The CDR3 runs 15 residues from the cysteine to the phenylalanine. Left in the record is the CDR3 DNA by itself, 45 bases read in frame from the first base. CDR1 and CDR2 (SGHAT, FQNNGV) derive from the germline V gene.